This T cell receptor beta chain was sequenced during a study of T cells in Graves' hyperthyroidism and ophthalmopathy. The germline gives CDR1 DFQATT, CDR2 SNEGSKA (reference sequence). The J segment lost 8 bases and the V segment lost 2 bases, leaving 4 bases of the junction unmatched. The CDR3 sequence is 14 residues long. The study defined stable Graves' hyperthyroidism as no ophthalmopathy progression within 18 months. Investigators excluded patients with uncontrolled infection, other autoimmune disease, pregnancy or lactation. Comment on this clonotype: What it binds is unknown.

What was amplified from RNA transcripts were TCR beta CDR3 regions. When the TCR CDR3 underwent first-round RT-PCR, the HTBI primer set was used. TCRdb itself ran the multiplex PCR reads through MiXCR, one entry per CDR3 protein. The data contain 450,000 to 600,000 distinct CDR3 sequences, approximately 14% of them singletons. General observations from the study: Among clonotypes expanded in thyroid above 0.001, most were also found in blood.

This receptor was obtained from a woman in her thirties or forties with Graves' hyperthyroidism. The sequenced sample was blood. This rearrangement joins TRBV20-1 to TRBJ2-4; 12 nucleotides line up with TRBD2. The CDR3 loop is CSARPTSGSYIQYF. CDR3 nucleotide sequence: TGCAGTGCTAGACCGACTAGCGGGAGTTACATTCAGTACTTC.